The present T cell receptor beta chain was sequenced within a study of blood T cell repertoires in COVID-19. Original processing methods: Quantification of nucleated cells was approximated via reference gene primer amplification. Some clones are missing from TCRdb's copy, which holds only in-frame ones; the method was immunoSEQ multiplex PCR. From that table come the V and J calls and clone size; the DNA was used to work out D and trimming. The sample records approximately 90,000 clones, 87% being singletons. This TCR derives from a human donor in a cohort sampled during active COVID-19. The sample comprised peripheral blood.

CDR3: CAQLQGGGNTIYF. The CDR3 DNA follows: TGTGCCCAGCTCCAGGGAGGTGGAAACACCATATATTTT. This sequence joins TRBV2 and TRBJ1-3; D may be TRBD1 (5 bases). Germline V gives CDR1 SNHLY, CDR2 FYNNEI. The CDR3 contains 13 residues. The ends were cut back, 11 bases at V and 3 bases at J, with 14 bases in the middle. Full variable domain (missing parts from reference TRBV2 and TRBJ1-3): EPEVTQTPSHQVTQMGQEVILRCVPISNHLYFYWYRQILGQKVEFLVSFYNNEISEKSEIFDDQFSVERPDGSNFTLKIRSTKLEDSAMYFCAQLQGGGNTIYFGEGSWLTVV.